The rows below give T cell receptor beta chains drawn from one sample of a study of cytomegalovirus exposure and HLA in healthy donors. Produced via immunoSEQ multiplex PCR; TCRdb's table is partial and in-frame only. Of 95,000 to 150,000 clones in the sample, around 80% are singletons; the top ten hold more than 2%. Sequencing was performed on PBMCs. These receptors all come from a man under 40 in good health and CMV-seronegative. CDR3s leave out the opening cysteine and the closing phenylalanine or tryptophan.

CDR3: ASSGAGLMNTEAF
J: TRBJ1-1
V: TRBV5-1

CDR3: ASSNKGGAETQY
J: TRBJ2-5
V: TRBV6-1

CDR3: ASSRSGQGAGEQF
J: TRBJ2-1
V: TRBV6-6

CDR3: ASRTGFNSPLH
J: TRBJ1-6
V: TRBV2

CDR3: ASSWDRGGQY
J: TRBJ2-7
V: TRBV7-2

CDR3: ASSVLHGTEAF
J: TRBJ1-1
V: TRBV5-1

CDR3: ASSFTGNTEAF
J: TRBJ1-1
V: TRBV7-9

CDR3: ASSVDRRPGYT
J: TRBJ1-2
V: TRBV6-1

CDR3: ASSQAGTASGNTIY
J: TRBJ1-3
V: TRBV4-3

CDR3: ASSFTGEVNSPLH
J: TRBJ1-6
V: TRBV28

CDR3: ASSRVTGMEQY
J: TRBJ2-5
V: TRBV6-1

CDR3: SVERRTGLGTEAF
J: TRBJ1-1
V: TRBV29-1

CDR3: ASSEGGGRDTEAF
J: TRBJ1-1
V: TRBV25-1

CDR3: ASSSRRNNYGYT
J: TRBJ1-2
V: TRBV7-2

CDR3: ASSLDGTSGYNEQF
J: TRBJ2-1
V: TRBV5-1

CDR3: ASSPTSGFTDTQY
J: TRBJ2-3
V: TRBV16

CDR3: ASSPRQTPRQGYT
J: TRBJ1-2
V: TRBV19

CDR3: ASSPRQGIHEQY
J: TRBJ2-7
V: TRBV18

CDR3: ASSMFVGSGVRDTQY
J: TRBJ2-3
V: TRBV19

CDR3: ASSPLLAGANGLT
J: TRBJ2-6
V: TRBV27

CDR3: ASSLGVGQGNNEQF
J: TRBJ2-1
V: TRBV7-6

CDR3: ASSLDRVDNQPQH
J: TRBJ1-5
V: TRBV7-2

CDR3: ATRTGGHEQF
J: TRBJ2-1
V: TRBV6-5

CDR3: ASSLTGWATNEKLF
J: TRBJ1-4
V: TRBV7-2

CDR3: ASSQGGGTYGYT
J: TRBJ1-2
V: TRBV4-1

CDR3: ASSERRAEGQGFPQPQH
J: TRBJ1-5
V: TRBV9

CDR3: ASSTSGGPKTYEQY
J: TRBJ2-7
V: TRBV5-1

CDR3: ASSLARDRELF
J: TRBJ1-4
V: TRBV27

CDR3: ASSEQTGSSYNEQF
J: TRBJ2-1
V: TRBV10-1

CDR3: ASSQKGQESSGNTIY
J: TRBJ1-3
V: TRBV4-1

CDR3: SVGLGAGSEQY
J: TRBJ2-7
V: TRBV29-1